These 20 T cell receptor beta chains were sequenced from one sample in a study of blood T cell repertoires in COVID-19. Measured with immunoSEQ multiplex PCR; TCRdb has only the in-frame clones, and not every one. The sample lists about 95,000 clones, roughly 80% occurring once. The material sequenced was peripheral blood. The receptors derive from an elderly man with active or convalescent COVID-19.

The rearrangement uses TRBV7-6 and TRBJ2-5; possibly TRBD2 for D (5 bases). The CDR3 length is 17 residues. Germline-derived CDR1 and CDR2 are SGHVS and FNYEAQ. V was pared by 2 bases and J by 5 bases, with 21 bases between. The CDR3, as DNA: TGTGCCAGCAGCTTAAAACCCCCTCCGGGGATGACGGAGACCCAGTACTTC. Protein: CASSLKPPPGMTETQYF.

This chain uses TRBV19 with TRBJ1-5, with D uncertain. In germline, CDR1 is LNHDA, CDR2 SQIVND (reference sequence). V lost 7 bases, J lost 0 bases, and 10 bases lay in between. The CDR3 runs 14 residues. The CDR3 protein is CASTEVPSNQPQHF. The CDR3 DNA follows: TGTGCCAGTACGGAGGTTCCTAGCAATCAGCCCCAGCATTTT.

This chain connects TRBV6-5 to TRBJ2-2, with TRBD1 identical over 11 bases. Germline CDR1 is MNHEY and CDR2 is SVGAGI. The CDR3 is 15 amino acids. V trimming: 6 bases; J trimming: 4 bases; junction bases outside the gene matches: 4. CDR3 in amino acids: CASRGQGGVTGELFF. In DNA form, the CDR3 reads TGTGCCAGCAGGGGACAGGGGGGGGTCACCGGGGAGCTGTTTTTT.

V gene TRBV7-6 combines with J gene TRBJ1-5; tentatively, D is TRBD1 (6 bases). Per the germline V gene, CDR1 is SGHVS and CDR2 is FNYEAQ. Trimming shortened V by 5 bases and J by 7 bases, and 12 bases separated the two germline ends. The CDR3 loop spans 13 amino acids. This CDR3 is CASSATGSQPQHF. The CDR3 DNA reads as TGTGCCAGCAGCGCCACAGGGAGCCAGCCCCAGCATTTT. Together with reference TRBV7-6 and TRBJ1-5, the CDR3 gives the full variable domain: GAGVSQSPRYKVTKRGQDVALRCDPISGHVSLYWYRQALGQGPEFLTYFNYEAQQDKSGLPNDRFSAERPEGSISTLTIQRTEQRDSAMYRCASSATGSQPQHFGDGTRLSIL.

This clone was observed a single time. The rearrangement links TRBV3-1 (or the pseudogene TRBV3-2) to TRBJ1-2; D is possibly TRBD1 (6 bases). CDR1 is LGHDT and CDR2 is YNNKEL in the germline V gene (reference sequence). The CDR3 extends over 16 amino acids. Trimming took off 0 bases at V and 2 bases at J, with 13 bases between the two ends. CDR3: CASSQDWGGPNYGYTF. The DNA of the CDR3 is TGTGCCAGCAGCCAAGATTGGGGGGGGCCAAACTATGGCTACACCTTC.

The sample holds a few counts of this clone. The chain joins TRBV5-5 to TRBJ1-5; 11 nucleotides line up with TRBD1. The CDR3 consists of 17 residues. Germline CDR1 reads SGHKS; CDR2 reads YYEKEE (reference sequence). Trimming at V came to 4 bases and at J to 4 bases, leaving 10 bases not matched to a gene. The CDR3 nucleotides read TGTGCCAGCAGCAGAGCTGGGACAGGGGGGCGAAATCAGCCCCAGCATTTT. Its protein is CASSRAGTGGRNQPQHF. Combining the CDR3 with reference TRBV5-5 and TRBJ1-5 gives the whole variable domain DAGVTQSPTHLIKTRGQQVTLRCSPISGHKSVSWYQQVLGQGPQFIFQYYEKEERGRGNFPDRFSARQFPNYSSELNVNALLLGDSALYLCASSRAGTGGRNQPQHFGDGTRLSIL.

The chain is built from TRBV3-1 (or the pseudogene TRBV3-2) and TRBJ1-2, with 7 positions matching TRBD1. Germline V gene lookup returns CDR1 LGHDT and CDR2 YNNKEL (reference sequence). V trimming: 4 bases; J trimming: 5 bases; junction bases outside the gene matches: 10. This CDR3 has 15 amino acids. CDR3 sequence reads: CASSRLTGIGYGYTF. CDR3 nucleotides: TGTGCCAGCAGCCGCCTGACAGGGATCGGGTATGGCTACACCTTC.

The rearrangement links TRBV25-1 to TRBJ2-1; the D gene is possibly TRBD1 (6 bases). The germline gives CDR1 MGHDK, CDR2 SYGVNS. V was trimmed by 3 bases and J by 3 bases, leaving 6 bases between them. The CDR3 covers 13 residues. The DNA of the CDR3 is TGTGCCAGCAGTGAGGACAGCTACAATGAGCAGTTCTTC. As protein: CASSEDSYNEQFF.

The V gene is TRBV5-1, the J gene TRBJ1-2, with TRBD1 identical over 8 bases. The CDR3 length is 16 residues. Losses at the gene ends were 1 base for V and 0 bases for J; bases not matched to a gene: 5. The germline V gene has CDR1 SGHRS and CDR2 YFSETQ. CDR3 sequence (DNA): TGCGCCAGCAGCTTGTCAGGGGGCCCGACTAACTATGGCTACACCTTC. This codes for CASSLSGGPTNYGYTF.

The chain couples TRBV7-8 to TRBJ2-6; TRBD1 aligns across 12 bases. V was clipped by 8 bases and J by 3 bases; unmatched bases: 8. Looked up from germline, CDR1 is SGHVS and CDR2 is FQNEAQ. The CDR3 extends over 17 amino acids. The CDR3 coding sequence is TGTGCCAGCCGTAACCGGGACAGGGGGCTTGGGGCCAACGTCCTGACTTTC. The encoded protein is CASRNRDRGLGANVLTF.

The V gene is TRBV27, the J gene TRBJ2-3, with 14 bases aligning to TRBD2. CDR1 and CDR2 (germline): MNHEY, SMNVEV (reference sequence). CDR3 length: 17 residues. V shed 5 bases, J shed 10 bases, and the junction held 14 bases outside the gene matches. The CDR3 DNA is TGTGCCAGCAGTCACGGACTAGCGGGGGGTCGAACGAATCCGCAGTATTTT. As protein: CASSHGLAGGRTNPQYF.

V and J are TRBV6-5 and TRBJ1-1; D not resolved. The CDR3 has 15 amino acids. CDR1 is MNHEY and CDR2 is SVGAGI in the germline V gene. V was shortened by 0 bases and J by 8 bases, with 16 bases between the two germline ends. DNA of the CDR3: TGTGCCAGCAGTTACTCGCCCCGGAGCGAGTCCGAAGCTTTCTTT. It specifies CASSYSPRSESEAFF.

The J gene is TRBJ2-2, the V gene TRBV5-1; 13 nucleotides align to TRBD2. The CDR3 spans 18 residues. Germline V gives CDR1 SGHRS, CDR2 YFSETQ. The V segment lost 3 bases and the J segment 4 bases; nucleotides outside the gene matches: 9. The CDR3 spells CASSSPTSGGRGTGELFF. The CDR3 nucleotides read TGCGCCAGCAGCTCACCGACTAGCGGGGGGCGGGGCACCGGGGAGCTGTTTTTT. The whole variable domain, remainder taken from reference TRBV5-1 and TRBJ2-2, is KAGVTQTPRYLIKTRGQQVTLSCSPISGHRSVSWYQQTPGQGLQFLFEYFSETQRNKGNFPGRFSGRQFSNSRSEMNVSTLELGDSALYLCASSSPTSGGRGTGELFFGEGSRLTVL.

The chain combines TRBV4-2 with TRBJ2-6; D remains unclear. Germline V gene lookup returns CDR1 LGHNA and CDR2 YNFKEQ. This CDR3 comprises 16 residues. The V end lost 0 bases, the J end lost 0 bases, and 6 bases lay between the germline ends. CDR3 in DNA: TGTGCCAGCAGCCAAGAATTGAGCTCTGGGGCCAACGTCCTGACTTTC. Its protein is CASSQELSSGANVLTF.

The chain couples TRBV9 to TRBJ2-1; D might be TRBD2 (6 bases). Germline assignment: CDR1 SGDLS and CDR2 YYNGEE. V was cut by 3 bases and J by 7 bases, with 14 bases left in between. The CDR3 is made up of 14 amino acids. The CDR3: CASSASGTHNEQFF. The CDR3 DNA sequence: TGTGCCAGCAGCGCCTCCGGGACTCATAATGAGCAGTTCTTC.

J is TRBJ2-3 and V is TRBV18, with D maybe TRBD2 (6 bases). V dropped 4 bases and J dropped 1 base, with 12 bases sitting between them. The CDR3 extends over 15 amino acids. Germline V lookup: CDR1 KGHSH, CDR2 LQKENI. CDR3 protein: CASSLGPGGTDTQYF. For the CDR3, the DNA is TGTGCCAGCTCACTGGGCCCGGGAGGCACAGATACGCAGTATTTT.

The chain has TRBV24-1 and TRBJ2-3; the D is unclear. Germline V gives CDR1 KGHDR, CDR2 SFDVKD. CDR3 length: 14 amino acids. The V and J ends lost 3 bases and 1 base respectively, with 7 bases between them. In nucleotides, the CDR3 is TGTGCCACCAGTGATCCCTCAGGCACAGATACGCAGTATTTT. As protein: CATSDPSGTDTQYF.

The chain employs TRBV5-4 and TRBJ1-1, with 10 bases aligning to TRBD1. CDR1 and CDR2 (germline): SGHNT, YYREEE (reference sequence). Trimming removed 4 bases from V and 4 bases from J; junction bases left unmatched: 4. The CDR3 is 14 amino acids. The CDR3 sequence: CASSRQGAGTEAFF. CDR3 nucleotide sequence: TGTGCCAGCAGCAGACAGGGGGCTGGCACTGAAGCTTTCTTT.

The V gene is TRBV12-3 or TRBV12-4, the J gene TRBJ1-1; 7 positions match TRBD1. The CDR3 is 13 amino acids. Trimming took 5 bases from V and 5 from J; bases not matched to a gene: 5. Written as DNA, the CDR3 is TGTGCCAGCAGTATTAACAGGGGTACTGAAGCTTTCTTT. Protein sequence: CASSINRGTEAFF.

V and J are TRBV2 and TRBJ1-2; D is perhaps TRBD1 (6 bases). The CDR3 spans 13 residues. The V and J ends lost 11 bases and 4 bases respectively, with 17 bases between them. CDR1 and CDR2 from the germline V gene are SNHLY and FYNNEI. The CDR3 sequence: CAPRTEDSYGYTF. The CDR3 region has the DNA TGTGCCCCTAGGACAGAGGACTCCTATGGCTACACCTTC. Filled out from reference TRBV2 and TRBJ1-2, the complete variable domain reads EPEVTQTPSHQVTQMGQEVILRCVPISNHLYFYWYRQILGQKVEFLVSFYNNEISEKSEIFDDQFSVERPDGSNFTLKIRSTKLEDSAMYFCAPRTEDSYGYTFGSGTRLTVV.